These 26 T cell receptor beta chains were all obtained from the same sample, sequenced in a study of beta chain features in type 1 diabetes. The entirety of the isolated RNA underwent reverse transcription, so expressed TCRB transcripts were sequenced. Assay: immunoSEQ multiplex PCR; the TCRdb copy retains only in-frame clones and omits some. The table lists roughly 500,000 clones, roughly 10% of them singletons. Sequencing used naive CD4+ T cells from blood. The receptors were sampled from a woman younger than 30 in good health.

The chain links TRBV7-6 to TRBJ1-1, with D perhaps matching TRBD1 (5 bases). Germline V CDR1 and CDR2: SGHVS, FNYEAQ. Deletions cut 5 bases from V and 3 bases from J, with 10 bases between. The CDR3 totals 13 residues. The CDR3 sequence: CASSATEDTEAFF. The CDR3 DNA sequence: TGTGCCAGCAGCGCGACAGAGGACACTGAAGCTTTCTTT.

Ten or more counts support this clone. At one boundary the junction diverges from the germline segment, which might be a read error. The gene calls are TRBV29-1 and TRBJ2-1; TRBD1 might be the D (6 bases). Germline values: CDR1 SQVTM, CDR2 ANQGSEA. The CDR3 extends over 8 amino acids. The CDR3, as DNA: TGCAGCGTCCCCCCAGGGGTCTTC. This translates into CSVPPGVF.

This chain connects TRBV9 to TRBJ2-1; D is possibly TRBD1 or TRBD2 (5 bases each). Trimming removed 0 bases at V and 0 bases at J, with 7 bases between. In germline, CDR1 is SGDLS, CDR2 YYNGEE. The CDR3 covers 15 residues. CDR3 sequence: CASSVGGISYNEQFF. CDR3 sequence (DNA): TGTGCCAGCAGCGTAGGGGGGATCTCCTACAATGAGCAGTTCTTC.

There are a few counts of this clone. The gene calls are TRBV4-1 and TRBJ2-3, with TRBD1 matching 7 bases. The CDR3 is 15 residues long. With V trimmed by 3 bases and J by 7 bases, 10 bases remained unmatched. CDR1 and CDR2 from the germline V gene are MGHRA and YSYEKL. CDR3 in amino acids: CASSHGDRDLNTQYF. CDR3 nucleotides: TGCGCCAGCAGCCACGGAGACAGGGACCTTAATACGCAGTATTTT.

The J gene is TRBJ2-3, the V gene TRBV7-2; 10 nucleotides match TRBD2. The ends lost 5 bases at V and 5 bases at J; junction bases unmatched: 10. CDR3 size: 16 residues. Looked up from germline, CDR1 is SGHTA and CDR2 is FQGNSA. The CDR3 protein is CASSPLGTSVGDTQYF. CDR3 in DNA: TGTGCCAGCAGCCCACTAGGGACTAGCGTCGGAGATACGCAGTATTTT.

This clone has a handful of counts. V and J are TRBV6-6 and TRBJ1-6; 9 nucleotides agree with TRBD1. The CDR3 has 16 residues. Germline lookup yields CDR1 MNHNY and CDR2 SVGAGI (reference sequence). Germline trimming cut 1 base from V and 7 bases from J; bases unmatched to any gene: 5. CDR3 sequence: CASSYLDGQGNSPLHF. Here the CDR3 DNA reads TGTGCCAGCAGTTACTTGGATGGACAGGGGAATTCACCCCTCCACTTT.

A remark on this clone: The sample has other DNA sequences that encode this CDR3 too. CDR3 amino acids: CASSPTGETQYF. The CDR3 nucleotides read TGTGCCAGCTCACCAACCGGTGAGACCCAGTACTTC. The V gene is TRBV18, the J gene TRBJ2-5; the D is unclear. In germline, CDR1 is KGHSH, CDR2 LQKENI. The CDR3 spans 12 residues. With 2 bases removed from V and 5 bases from J, the gap between germline ends came to 6 bases.

The chain has TRBV29-1 and TRBJ1-1; 7 nucleotides line up with TRBD1. The CDR3 length is 14 residues. The ends lost 7 bases at V and 1 base at J; junction bases unmatched: 9. Germline V lookup: CDR1 SQVTM, CDR2 ANQGSEA. The CDR3 spells CSASRQGGNTEAFF. Here the CDR3 DNA reads TGCAGCGCCTCTAGACAGGGAGGGAACACTGAAGCTTTCTTT.

This clone was detected a few times. The V call is TRBV5-1, the J call TRBJ1-1; 7 bases are a match to TRBD1. This CDR3 comprises 12 residues. CDR1 and CDR2 (germline): SGHRS, YFSETQ. V dropped 5 bases and J dropped 8; count of bases not matched to a gene: 6. As DNA, the CDR3 is TGCGCCAGCAGGCGAGACAGGGAAGAAGCTTTCTTT. Translating it yields CASRRDREEAFF.

The V call is TRBV19, the J call TRBJ2-3; D is uncertain. The germline V gene encodes CDR1 LNHDA and CDR2 SQIVND (reference sequence). This CDR3 spans 14 amino acids. The V end lost 8 bases, the J end lost 2 bases, and 14 bases lay between the germline ends. The CDR3 loop is CASRQQDHTDTQYF. CDR3 coding DNA: TGTGCCAGTCGGCAGCAGGACCACACAGATACGCAGTATTTT.

This clone was detected only a few times. The genes are TRBV14 and TRBJ1-5; D gene unclear. In germline, CDR1 is SGHDN, CDR2 FVKESK. This CDR3 contains 13 residues. Trimming shortened V by 2 bases and J by 5 bases, and 7 bases separated the two germline ends. The CDR3 nucleotides are TGTGCCAGCAGCCAAAGGCTAGATCAGCCCCAGCATTTT. Translation gives CASSQRLDQPQHF.

This clone was counted only a few times. The rearrangement joins TRBV27 to TRBJ2-7, with D tentatively TRBD2 (6 bases). With 5 bases removed from V and 0 bases from J, the gap between germline ends came to 11 bases. This CDR3 comprises 14 residues. The germline V gene encodes CDR1 MNHEY and CDR2 SMNVEV (reference sequence). In DNA, the CDR3 is TGTGCCAGCAGTCCGGCGGGGACCTCCTACGAGCAGTACGTC. Translating gives CASSPAGTSYEQYV.

This clone appeared a few times. This chain uses TRBV19 with TRBJ2-7; 8 nucleotides align to TRBD1. J gave up 6 bases and V 7 bases, and 11 bases lay outside the gene matches. This CDR3 has 14 amino acids. Germline CDR1 is LNHDA and CDR2 is SQIVND (reference sequence). Here the CDR3 DNA reads TGTGCCAGTAATCCGGCAGGGGGCTCGGGCGAGCAGTACTTC. This sequence encodes CASNPAGGSGEQYF. The whole variable domain, filled in from reference TRBV19 and TRBJ2-7, reads DGGITQSPKYLFRKEGQNVTLSCEQNLNHDAMYWYRQDPGQGLRLIYYSQIVNDFQKGDIAEGYSVSREKKESFPLTVTSAQKNPTAFYLCASNPAGGSGEQYFGPGTRLTVT.

This clone was detected a few times. This chain joins TRBV10-3 and TRBJ2-5, with 7 nucleotides matching TRBD2. After removal of 8 bases from V and 4 bases from J, the junction contained 10 bases not matched to a gene. This CDR3 has 14 amino acids. From germline, CDR1 is ENHRY and CDR2 SYGVKD. The CDR3, as DNA: TGTGCCATCGGTGCGGGCGGCGGGGGAGAGACCCAGTACTTC. Protein sequence: CAIGAGGGGETQYF.

This clone was counted between two and nine times. The V and J genes are TRBV7-2 and TRBJ2-7, with D perhaps TRBD1 (6 bases). CDR1 is SGHTA, CDR2 FQGNSA, per germline. Trimming left V 5 bases short and J 2 bases short, with 16 bases between. The CDR3 is 15 residues long. The CDR3 DNA reads TGTGCCAGCAGCCCCCAGCAGGGGCAGACCTACGAGCAGTACTTC. Its protein product is CASSPQQGQTYEQYF.

The chain couples TRBV7-6 to TRBJ1-6; D is undetermined. The CDR3 extends over 15 amino acids. The germline V gene has CDR1 SGHVS and CDR2 FNYEAQ. V was trimmed by 5 bases and J by 7 bases, leaving 15 bases between them. The CDR3 region is CASSLSSTQNSPLHF. CDR3 DNA sequence: TGTGCCAGCAGCCTTAGTAGTACCCAGAATTCACCCCTCCACTTT.

Only a few counts were recorded for this clone. The chain couples TRBV7-6 to TRBJ2-5; D is ambiguous. CDR3 length: 14 amino acids. Trimming left V 7 bases short and J 2 bases short, with 14 bases between. Germline V lookup: CDR1 SGHVS, CDR2 FNYEAQ. The CDR3 loop reads CASIPRPGQETQYF. CDR3 nucleotides: TGTGCCAGCATCCCTCGTCCAGGTCAAGAGACCCAGTACTTC.

This clone appeared many times. The chain couples TRBV13 to TRBJ2-7; TRBD2 matches 10 bases. V shed 6 bases, J shed 0 bases, and the junction held 5 bases outside the gene matches. The CDR3 extends over 15 amino acids. Germline lookup yields CDR1 PRHDT and CDR2 FYEKMQ (reference sequence). As DNA, the CDR3 is TGTGCCAGCAGACGCCTAGCGGGAGTCTCCTACGAGCAGTACTTC. It translates to CASRRLAGVSYEQYF.

The CDR3, as DNA: TGTGCCAGCAGCGCCGGACTAGCGGGAGGGCTCCAAGAGACCCAGTACTTC. It encodes CASSAGLAGGLQETQYF. The gene calls are TRBV9 and TRBJ2-5, with TRBD2 identical over 15 bases. The V and J ends lost 3 bases and 1 base, in that order; junction bases with no gene match: 4. In germline, CDR1 is SGDLS, CDR2 YYNGEE. CDR3 length: 17 amino acids.

This clone was seen a few times. The rearrangement joins TRBV30 to TRBJ1-2; TRBD1 might be the D (6 bases). The CDR3 runs to 15 residues. The ends were cut back, 0 bases at V and 4 bases at J, with 15 bases in the middle. Germline V CDR1 and CDR2: GTSNPN, SVGIG (reference sequence). CDR3 nucleotides: TGTGCCTGGAGTGTATTTCACCTAGGGGGCTATGGCTACACCTTC. It translates to CAWSVFHLGGYGYTF. Complete variable domain (other parts from reference TRBV30 and TRBJ1-2): SQTIHQWPATLVQPVGSPLSLECTVEGTSNPNLYWYRQAAGRGLQLLFYSVGIGQISSEVPQNLSASRPQDRQFILSSKKLLLSDSGFYLCAWSVFHLGGYGYTFGSGTRLTVV.

This clone appeared a few times. The chain joins TRBV7-6 to TRBJ1-1; no reliable D call. The length of the CDR3 is 14 residues. Germline lookup yields CDR1 SGHVS and CDR2 FNYEAQ. With 5 bases removed from V and 5 bases from J, the gap between germline ends came to 15 bases. The CDR3 DNA reads as TGTGCCAGCAGCGCACAACTCTTGGGGACTGAAGCTTTCTTT. Amino acids: CASSAQLLGTEAFF.

Turning to this clone: Distinct nucleotide sequences in the sample also encode this CDR3. This chain joins TRBV29-1 and TRBJ2-1; 7 bases are shared with TRBD2. This CDR3 comprises 14 residues. V was clipped by 3 bases and J by 0 bases; unmatched bases: 2. Germline CDR1 and CDR2: SQVTM and ANQGSEA. The CDR3 DNA is TGCAGCGTTGAGGGCGGGAGCTCCTACAATGAGCAGTTCTTC. The encoded protein is CSVEGGSSYNEQFF.

The chain is built from TRBV14 and TRBJ1-2, with TRBD1 matching over 7 bases. The ends lost 4 bases at V and 4 bases at J; junction bases unmatched: 6. The CDR3 runs 14 residues. The germline CDR1 and CDR2 sequences are SGHDN and FVKESK. This chain's CDR3 is CASSRIGTVYGYTF. As DNA, the CDR3 is TGTGCCAGCAGCCGGATAGGGACAGTCTATGGCTACACCTTC.

The V gene is TRBV5-1, the J gene TRBJ1-1; TRBD1 is a possible D gene (5 bases). The CDR3 has 14 amino acids. Germline V gene data show CDR1 as SGHRS and CDR2 as YFSETQ. Between the trimmed V and J ends, which lost 7 bases and 1 base, there was a span of 14 bases. The CDR3 here is CASEPGPSNTEAFF. The CDR3 DNA sequence: TGCGCCAGCGAGCCGGGACCGTCGAACACTGAAGCTTTCTTT.

Here the CDR3 reads CASSDRGQGNQPQHF. The CDR3 DNA reads TGTGCCAGCAGTGACAGGGGGCAGGGCAATCAGCCCCAGCATTTT. J is TRBJ1-5 and V is TRBV2; 8 positions match TRBD1. The CDR3 has 15 residues. With V trimmed by 3 bases and J by 2 bases, 3 bases remained unmatched. Germline CDR1 and CDR2: SNHLY and FYNNEI.

This clone turned up a few times. This chain connects TRBV18 to TRBJ2-7; D uncertain. The V gene lost 0 bases and the J gene lost 3 bases, with 12 bases spanning the gap. Germline lookup yields CDR1 KGHSH and CDR2 LQKENI. This CDR3 is built from 15 residues. The CDR3 coding sequence is TGTGCCAGCTCACCACCGGGCGCACCACTCTACGAGCAGTACTTC. It translates to CASSPPGAPLYEQYF.